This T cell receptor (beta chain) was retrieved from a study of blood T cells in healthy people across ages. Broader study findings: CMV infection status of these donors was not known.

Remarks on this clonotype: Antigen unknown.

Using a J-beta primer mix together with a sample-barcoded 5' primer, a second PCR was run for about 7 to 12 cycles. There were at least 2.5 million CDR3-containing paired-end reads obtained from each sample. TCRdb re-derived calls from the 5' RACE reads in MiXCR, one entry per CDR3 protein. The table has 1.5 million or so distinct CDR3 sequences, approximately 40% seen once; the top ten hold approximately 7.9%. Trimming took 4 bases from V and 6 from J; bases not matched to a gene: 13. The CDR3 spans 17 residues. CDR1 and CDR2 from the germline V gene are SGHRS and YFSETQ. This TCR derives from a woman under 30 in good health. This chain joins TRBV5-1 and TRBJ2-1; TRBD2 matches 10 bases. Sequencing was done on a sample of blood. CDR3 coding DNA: TGCGCCAGCAGCCACTTCCTAGCGGGGGAAACCTGCAATGAGCAGTTCTTC. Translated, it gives CASSHFLAGETCNEQFF.